One sample yielded the 25 T cell receptor beta chains listed below, sequenced in a study of Ad26.COV2.S vaccination and SARS-CoV-2 variants. Repertoires were generated with immunoSEQ multiplex PCR, while TCRdb's copy carries only in-frame clones and drops some. The sample has hundreds of thousands of clones; about nine tenths are singletons. Treatment denoted: roughly 20 received Ad26.COV2.S at low or high dose, single or two shots; 5 received placebo; per-sample allocation not given. Samples were taken on day 63 after the first vaccine or placebo injection. Material: peripheral blood, obtained in a trial of Ad26.COV2.S vaccine versus placebo. These receptors were taken from a person between 18 and 60 years old who received the Ad26.COV2.S COVID-19 vaccine or a placebo.

This clone was observed a few times. The chain joins TRBV5-8 to TRBJ2-1, with D possibly TRBD2 on 5 matching bases. The CDR3 length is 15 residues. Germline CDR1 is SGHTS and CDR2 is YDEGEE. Trimming took off 0 bases at V and 0 bases at J, with 7 bases between the two ends. The CDR3 DNA sequence: TGTGCCAGCAGCTTGGGACTACCCTCCTACAATGAGCAGTTCTTC. Amino acids: CASSLGLPSYNEQFF.

The chain has TRBV6-5 and TRBJ2-7; 10 bases align to TRBD1. The ends lost 2 bases at V and 3 bases at J; junction bases unmatched: 4. CDR3 length: 15 amino acids. Germline CDR1 reads MNHEY; CDR2 reads SVGAGI. The CDR3 region is CASSYRGQGLYEQYF. CDR3 nucleotides: TGTGCCAGCAGTTACCGGGGACAGGGGCTCTACGAGCAGTACTTC.

V gene TRBV15 combines with J gene TRBJ2-7; D is unresolved. CDR1 is LNHNV, CDR2 YYDKDF, per germline (reference sequence). V was trimmed by 2 bases and J by 0 bases, leaving 14 bases between them. This CDR3 comprises 16 residues. CDR3 nucleotide sequence: TGTGCCACCAGCAGACCCCTCGCCGGCGACTCCTACGAGCAGTACTTC. Protein: CATSRPLAGDSYEQYF.

V is TRBV7-2 and J is TRBJ2-2; D remains ambiguous. Per the germline V gene, CDR1 is SGHTA and CDR2 is FQGNSA. CDR3 length: 14 residues. Trimming took 5 bases from V and 1 from J, leaving 8 bases between them. DNA for the CDR3: TGTGCCAGCAGCCGCGACGGGAACACCGGGGAGCTGTTTTTT. It specifies CASSRDGNTGELFF.

CDR3 bases: TGTGCCAGCAGCCCCCCGGGGGGTCGATTTGATACGCAGTATTTT. As protein: CASSPPGGRFDTQYF. The chain couples TRBV6-5 to TRBJ2-3; TRBD2 matches at 7 bases. Germline CDR1 is MNHEY and CDR2 is SVGAGI. The CDR3 is made up of 15 amino acids. The V and J ends lost 6 bases and 6 bases, in that order; junction bases with no gene match: 12.

The chain combines TRBV12-2 with TRBJ1-1; the table's D gene call, TRBD1, was not cross checked with the DNA. TRBV12-2 is noted as a pseudogene. The CDR3 spans 16 residues. This chain's CDR3 is CASRLPNYRDNTEAFF. CDR3 coding DNA: TGTGCAAGTCGCCTCCCCAACTACAGGGACAACACTGAAGCTTTCTTT.

The rearrangement links TRBV5-1 to TRBJ2-7; D is undetermined. In germline, CDR1 is SGHRS, CDR2 YFSETQ. V lost 0 bases, J lost 3 bases, and 7 bases lay in between. This CDR3 has 13 amino acids. CDR3 DNA: TGCGCCAGCAGCTTGGCGGTTAGCTACGAGCAGTACTTC. Residues: CASSLAVSYEQYF. The full variable domain, its missing parts supplied by reference TRBV5-1 and TRBJ2-7, is KAGVTQTPRYLIKTRGQQVTLSCSPISGHRSVSWYQQTPGQGLQFLFEYFSETQRNKGNFPGRFSGRQFSNSRSEMNVSTLELGDSALYLCASSLAVSYEQYFGPGTRLTVT.

V is TRBV5-1 and J is TRBJ1-2, with D hard to call. V was trimmed by 0 bases and J by 4 bases, leaving 13 bases between them. Germline-derived CDR1 and CDR2 are SGHRS and YFSETQ. The CDR3 consists of 15 residues. The CDR3 coding sequence is TGCGCCAGCAGCTTGGGAGATTATATATCCTATGGCTACACCTTC. As protein: CASSLGDYISYGYTF.

The rearrangement links TRBV6-4 to TRBJ2-3; possibly TRBD1 for D (6 bases). V lost 6 bases and J lost 4, with 14 bases in between. This CDR3 has 14 residues. Per the germline V gene, CDR1 is MRHNA and CDR2 is SNTAGT. The CDR3 sequence: CASSGQIGADTQYF. CDR3 bases: TGTGCCAGCAGCGGACAGATTGGCGCAGATACGCAGTATTTT.

The chain joins TRBV5-1 to TRBJ2-7; 7 nucleotides align to TRBD2. The V and J ends lost 7 bases and 1 base, in that order; junction bases with no gene match: 11. CDR1 is SGHRS and CDR2 is YFSETQ in the germline V gene. This CDR3 is 15 amino acids long. The DNA of the CDR3 is TGCGCCAGCCTCGGGGGGTTCGGCGGATCCTACGAGCAGTACTTC. Protein: CASLGGFGGSYEQYF.

The V call is TRBV9, the J call TRBJ2-1; D gene uncertain. Trimming removed 0 bases at V and 0 bases at J, with 10 bases between. The CDR3 runs to 16 residues. CDR1 and CDR2 from the germline V gene are SGDLS and YYNGEE. This chain's CDR3 is CASSVDPLGSYNEQFF. Here the CDR3 DNA reads TGTGCCAGCAGCGTAGACCCCCTGGGCTCCTACAATGAGCAGTTCTTC.

This clone was counted once. This sequence joins TRBV5-1 and TRBJ2-2; D may be TRBD1 (5 bases). Germline V CDR1 and CDR2: SGHRS, YFSETQ. This CDR3 comprises 13 residues. V was shortened by 2 bases and J by 6 bases, with 8 bases between the two germline ends. This CDR3 is CASSFQGSGELFF. Here the CDR3 DNA reads TGCGCCAGCAGCTTCCAGGGTTCCGGGGAGCTGTTTTTT. Variable domain in full (rest from reference TRBV5-1 and TRBJ2-2): KAGVTQTPRYLIKTRGQQVTLSCSPISGHRSVSWYQQTPGQGLQFLFEYFSETQRNKGNFPGRFSGRQFSNSRSEMNVSTLELGDSALYLCASSFQGSGELFFGEGSRLTVL.

The rearrangement links TRBV27 to TRBJ2-1; 8 bases match TRBD2. Germline V gives CDR1 MNHEY, CDR2 SMNVEV (reference sequence). The CDR3 runs to 15 residues. Trimming at V came to 4 bases and at J to 2 bases, leaving 4 bases not matched to a gene. CDR3 sequence reads: CASSSPGLAYNEQFF. The CDR3 coding sequence is TGTGCCAGCAGTTCCCCGGGACTAGCCTACAATGAGCAGTTCTTC.

This clone was seen once. The chain links TRBV4-3 to TRBJ2-1; D possibly corresponds to TRBD2 (6 bases). The CDR3 spans 15 residues. The germline CDR1 and CDR2 sequences are LGHNA and YSLEER. The V end lost 2 bases, the J end lost 0 bases, and 8 bases lay between the germline ends. CDR3 DNA sequence: TGCGCCAGCAGCCAACTAGCGAGCTCCTACAATGAGCAGTTCTTC. It yields the protein CASSQLASSYNEQFF.

This clone has just one count. The chain employs TRBV2 and TRBJ2-7; D perhaps matches TRBD2 (5 bases). The CDR3 is 16 amino acids. Germline loops: CDR1 SNHLY, CDR2 FYNNEI. V was clipped by 3 bases and J by 4 bases, with 19 bases between them. The DNA for the CDR3 is TGTGCCAGCAGTGAGTCTCTCACAAGGACTGCTTACGAGCAGTACTTC. It yields the protein CASSESLTRTAYEQYF.

The chain carries TRBV3-1 (or the pseudogene TRBV3-2) and TRBJ2-7; TRBD2 matches at 8 bases. The germline V gene has CDR1 LGHDT and CDR2 YNNKEL (reference sequence). This CDR3 is built from 15 residues. With V trimmed by 0 bases and J by 6 bases, 7 bases remained unmatched. The DNA for the CDR3 is TGTGCCAGCAGCCAAGAAAGTGGACTAGCAGGCGAGCAGTACTTC. Its translation is CASSQESGLAGEQYF.

The chain has TRBV7-2 and TRBJ2-1, with 8 bases aligning to TRBD2. The CDR3 has 14 residues. The germline V gene has CDR1 SGHTA and CDR2 FQGNSA. V shed 4 bases and J 4 bases; nucleotides not matched to a gene: 3. The CDR3: CASSWGLVYNEQFF. CDR3 DNA: TGTGCCAGCAGCTGGGGACTAGTTTACAATGAGCAGTTCTTC.

V usage is TRBV4-2 and J usage is TRBJ1-2; D may be TRBD1 (6 bases). This CDR3 spans 15 amino acids. Germline V lookup: CDR1 LGHNA, CDR2 YNFKEQ. V shed 1 base and J shed 2 bases, with 11 bases lying between them. The CDR3 DNA is TGTGCCAGCAGCCAAGGGGCGGGGGCGAACTATGGCTACACCTTC. Its protein product is CASSQGAGANYGYTF.

The chain couples TRBV10-3 to TRBJ1-1; D is unclear. The germline V gene encodes CDR1 ENHRY and CDR2 SYGVKD. V was pared by 5 bases and J by 6 bases, with 10 bases between. The CDR3 extends over 12 amino acids. The CDR3: CAISTPGAEAFF. The CDR3, as DNA: TGTGCCATCAGTACCCCCGGGGCTGAAGCTTTCTTT.

The chain carries TRBV4-2 and TRBJ1-1; D gene ambiguous. There are 15 residues in the CDR3. Germline CDR1 and CDR2: LGHNA and YNFKEQ. Trimming cost V 2 bases and J 0 bases, with 10 bases left between them. CDR3 nucleotides: TGTGCCAGCAGCCAAAACAGAGACTTGAACACTGAAGCTTTCTTT. Translated: CASSQNRDLNTEAFF.

The V and J genes are TRBV28 and TRBJ1-2; D is undetermined. V shed 6 bases and J shed 4 bases, with 15 bases lying between them. Germline CDR1 and CDR2: MDHEN and SYDVKM. The CDR3 has 14 amino acids. DNA for the CDR3: TGTGCCAGCAGAGTGCCGAATTTTCTCTATGGCTACACCTTC. The encoded protein is CASRVPNFLYGYTF.

V usage is TRBV30 and J usage is TRBJ2-7; D may match TRBD1 or TRBD2 (6 bases each). Per germline, CDR1 GTSNPN and CDR2 SVGIG (reference sequence). The V end lost 3 bases, the J end lost 6 bases, and 18 bases lay between the germline ends. The CDR3 loop spans 14 amino acids. The CDR3 nucleotides read TGTGCCTGGAGGGGTCCGGGGGCCCTACTCGAGCAGTACTTC. Translated, it gives CAWRGPGALLEQYF.

CDR3 loop: CAWQAPGRDNSPLHF. The CDR3 coding sequence is TGTGCCTGGCAGGCTCCGGGACGGGATAATTCACCCCTCCACTTT. The chain employs TRBV30 and TRBJ1-6, with D possibly TRBD1 on 5 matching bases. CDR1 and CDR2 from the germline V gene are GTSNPN and SVGIG (reference sequence). The CDR3 is 15 amino acids. V was clipped by 5 bases and J by 5 bases, with 16 bases between them. The whole variable domain, filled in from reference TRBV30 and TRBJ1-6, reads SQTIHQWPATLVQPVGSPLSLECTVEGTSNPNLYWYRQAAGRGLQLLFYSVGIGQISSEVPQNLSASRPQDRQFILSSKKLLLSDSGFYLCAWQAPGRDNSPLHFGNGTRLTVT.

The V and J genes are TRBV7-9 and TRBJ2-6; D gene ambiguous. V was clipped by 5 bases and J by 1 base, with 12 bases between them. Germline lookup yields CDR1 SEHNR and CDR2 FQNEAQ (reference sequence). This CDR3 is built from 16 residues. The CDR3 DNA reads TGTGCCAGCAGCCATCCTTTACAATCTGGGGCCAACGTCCTGACTTTC. The encoded protein is CASSHPLQSGANVLTF.

This rearrangement joins TRBV5-6 to TRBJ1-6, with TRBD1 matching over 11 bases. Germline lookup yields CDR1 SGHDT and CDR2 YYEEEE. The V segment lost 5 bases and the J segment 9 bases; nucleotides outside the gene matches: 10. This CDR3 is built from 16 residues. CDR3 DNA sequence: TGTGCCAGCAGTTATCCGGGACAGGGGGTCGGTTCACCCCTCCACTTT. Translation gives CASSYPGQGVGSPLHF.